This TCR beta chain derives from a study of cytomegalovirus exposure and HLA in healthy donors. Study summary: Both the roughly 120 validation repertoires and the roughly 700 first-cohort repertoires used the same platform, as reported by a later analysis. Study results and limitations: In the roughly 120 validation repertoires, a later analysis found that first-cohort TCR clusters tended to co-occur. Cytomegalovirus association was listed for approximately 160 TCR beta chains.

V shed 3 bases, J shed 5 bases, and the junction held 2 bases outside the gene matches. In germline, CDR1 is WNHNN, CDR2 SYGVQD (reference sequence). The CDR3 length is 15 residues. The donors were members of the validation cohort comprising over a hundred subjects, separate from the roughly 670-subject first cohort. Turning to this clone: No antigen is known for it.

The protocol was immunoSEQ multiplex PCR, while the TCRdb copy is restricted to in-frame clones and leaves out a portion. Among 65,000 to 90,000 clones listed, approximately 90% were seen once. This clonotype originated in a woman between 18 and 29 years old in good health and CMV-seropositive. The sample consisted of PBMCs. The chain couples TRBV10-1 to TRBJ2-1; 12 bases map to TRBD1. This chain's CDR3 is CASSDGTGGHNEQFF. The CDR3 DNA sequence: TGCGCCAGCAGTGACGGGACAGGGGGCCACAATGAGCAGTTCTTC.